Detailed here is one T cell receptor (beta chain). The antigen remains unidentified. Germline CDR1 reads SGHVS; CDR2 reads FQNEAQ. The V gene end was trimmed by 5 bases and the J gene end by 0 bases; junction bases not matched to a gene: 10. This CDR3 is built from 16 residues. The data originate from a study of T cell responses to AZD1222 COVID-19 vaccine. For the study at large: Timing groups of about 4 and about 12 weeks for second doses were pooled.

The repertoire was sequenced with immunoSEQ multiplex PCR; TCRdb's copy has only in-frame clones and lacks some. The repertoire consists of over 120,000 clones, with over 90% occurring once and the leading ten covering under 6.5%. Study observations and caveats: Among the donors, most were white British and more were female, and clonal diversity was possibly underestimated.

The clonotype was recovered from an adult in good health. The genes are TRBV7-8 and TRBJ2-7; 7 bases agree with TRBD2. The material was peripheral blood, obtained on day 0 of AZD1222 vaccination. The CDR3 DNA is TGTGCCAGCAGCCAACCGTCGGGAGGATACTCCTACGAGCAGTACTTC. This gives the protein CASSQPSGGYSYEQYF.